These T cell receptor beta chains were read from a single sample in a study of blood T cell repertoires in COVID-19. Profiling relied on immunoSEQ multiplex PCR, and the TCRdb table lists in-frame clones only, not all of them. The sample carries fewer than 500,000 clones, 81% recorded once. The specimen was peripheral blood. These receptors came from a human donor with acute or convalescent COVID-19. The donor label of this sample is uncertain. Each CDR3 is given with its conserved first and last residue. D genes are given only for firm matches.

>TRBJ1-2|TRBV2|NA
CASSVQGIYGYTF
>TRBJ1-2|TRBV5-1|TRBD1
CASSPTGGMSYGYTF
>TRBJ2-7|TRBV27|TRBD1
CASSRRQGYEQYF
>TRBJ1-2|TRBV18|NA
CASSPTVGDYGYTF
>TRBJ2-7|TRBV29-1|TRBD1
CSVVDRREQYF
>TRBJ1-1|TRBV12-3/TRBV12-4|TRBD1
CASSQLTGTAFF
>TRBJ1-1|TRBV5-1|NA
CASSLVAAGTEAFF
>TRBJ2-7|TRBV5-1|NA
CASSSEGPFYEQYF
>TRBJ2-7|TRBV5-1|TRBD1
CASRGQGDEQYF
>TRBJ1-3|TRBV2|TRBD1
CATTDRVSGNTIYF
>TRBJ2-1|TRBV6-6|TRBD2
CASSRLAGAQGYNEQFF
>TRBJ1-1|TRBV6-6|NA
CASSSQVNTEAFF
>TRBJ1-4|TRBV27|NA
CASTTWGATNEKLFF
>TRBJ2-1|TRBV7-6|TRBD2
CASSPSGSYYNEQFF
>TRBJ2-3|TRBV29-1|NA
CSARPTTQASQYF
>TRBJ2-7|TRBV5-1|NA
CASRREVYHEQYF
>TRBJ1-1|TRBV14|TRBD1
CASSQALDRARAFF
>TRBJ1-2|TRBV12-3/TRBV12-4|NA
CASTTDSYGYTF
>TRBJ1-1|TRBV7-8|TRBD1
CASSLEDRVLYTEAFF
>TRBJ2-1|TRBV2|TRBD1
CASSDDGTGNRGPWEQFF
>TRBJ1-1|TRBV7-8|NA
CASSLLERRTEAFF
>TRBJ1-6|TRBV5-5|NA
CASSPEQQNSPLHF